This TCR beta chain derives from a study of cytomegalovirus exposure and HLA in healthy donors. In the case of this clone: Antigen: not known.

The study ran its PCR with 60 Vbeta and 13 Jbeta primers. The assay was immunoSEQ multiplex PCR, and TCRdb's table has in-frame clones only and misses some. The sample has some 150,000 clones, 75% to 80% seen once. Trimming took 4 bases from V and 4 from J; bases not matched to a gene: 2. Per germline, CDR1 MNHEY and CDR2 SVGAGI. The length of the CDR3 is 13 residues. General observations from the study: Presence/absence analyses assumed roughly uniform sequencing depth across donors.

The sample comprised PBMCs. The chain uses TRBV6-5 and TRBJ1-2, with 8 bases fitting TRBD1. This receptor was identified in a woman under 40 in good health and CMV-seronegative. The chain's CDR3 is CASSWTGTYGYTF. CDR3 nucleotides: TGTGCCAGCAGTTGGACAGGGACCTATGGCTACACCTTC.